The source of this TCR beta chain is a study of OX40 agonist ivuxolimab in advanced cancers. Overall study: Patients in the trial were receiving intravenous ivuxolimab every 2 weeks, at doses of 0.01 to 10 mg/kg.

Individuals having autoimmune disease history or systemic immunosuppression were not enrolled. Blood draws occurred at baseline, cycle 4 day 1, and cycle 7 day 1. This CDR3 region has 14 residues. CDR1 is WSHSY, CDR2 SAAADI, per germline. With 3 bases removed from V and 7 bases from J, the gap between germline ends came to 15 bases. The method was immunoSEQ multiplex PCR; TCRdb's version includes in-frame clones alone and lacks a portion of them. This sample has around 66,000 clones, with more than 80% found just once. J is TRBJ1-2 and V is TRBV10-2; D gene uncertain. The clonotype comes from an adult with an advanced solid tumor such as melanoma, head and neck, liver or kidney cancer. The starting material was CD4+ or CD8+ T cells sorted from blood, obtained in a trial of the OX40 agonist ivuxolimab. CDR3 bases: TGCGCCAGCAGTGAAGTCCGGGGAGGAAGTGGCTACACCTTC. This encodes CASSEVRGGSGYTF.